Here is one T cell receptor beta chain with its context. The data originate from a study of blood T cell repertoires in COVID-19. For the study at large: Acute and convalescent COVID-19 specimens originated in the United States, Italy and Spain. PBMCs, B-cell-depleted T cells, or T cells were the source of the cDNA or gDNA that made up the material.

Libraries were prepared by immunoSEQ multiplex PCR; TCRdb keeps only in-frame clonotypes and omits some of them. The sample includes about 180,000 clones, around 87% seen only once; the top ten take around 2.6%. The CDR3 sequence is 12 residues long. J lost 4 bases, V lost 7 bases, and 4 bases had no gene match. CDR1 MNHEY and CDR2 SVGAGI come from the germline V gene. This TCR was recovered from a middle-aged man with active or convalescent COVID-19. The chain joins TRBV6-5 to TRBJ2-7; 7 positions match TRBD1. Sequencing used peripheral blood. The CDR3 region is CASMTTGYEQYF. The CDR3 DNA sequence: TGTGCCAGCATGACGACAGGGTACGAGCAGTACTTC.